A selection of T cell receptor beta chains follows, all from one sample in a study of T-cell memory formation after mild COVID-19. TCRdb used MiXCR to reprocess the 5' RACE reads, holding one entry per CDR3 protein. The table lists 450,000 to 650,000 distinct CDR3 sequences, more than 15% of them singletons, with approximately 12% in the top ten. The specimen was PBMCs or a T cell subset sorted from them (not recorded which). All receptors derive from an adult woman who had mild COVID-19 (a few samples of this study predate the infection). Cell type and time point are not known. CDR3s include the opening cysteine and the closing phenylalanine or tryptophan. D genes are given only for firm matches. The size of a clone is reported for some rows only, either as once, few or many, or as a class for expanded clones.

CDR3 protein	CDR3 DNA	D gene	V gene	clone size	J gene	CDR3 length
CVAGEGYNEQFF	TGTGTGGCGGGAGAAGGCTACAATGAGCAGTTCTTC	TRBD2	TRBV18	-	TRBJ2-1	12
CSARDPRTSGSYNEQFF	TGCAGTGCTAGAGATCCCCGGACTAGCGGGAGCTACAATGAGCAGTTCTTC	TRBD2	TRBV20-1	-	TRBJ2-1	17
CASSPASGGAYNEQFF	TGCGCCAGCAGCCCTGCATCGGGGGGCGCCTACAATGAGCAGTTCTTC	-	TRBV4-1	-	TRBJ2-1	16
CASSIRDRPANEQFF	TGCGCCAGCAGCATCCGGGACAGGCCGGCCAATGAGCAGTTCTTC	TRBD1	TRBV5-1	-	TRBJ2-1	15
CASRRQGGTLVNTEAFF	TGTGCCAGCAGACGACAGGGGGGAACCTTGGTGAACACTGAAGCTTTCTTT	TRBD1	TRBV3-1	-	TRBJ1-1	17
CASSVRDAGTEAFF	TGCGCCAGCAGCGTGAGGGACGCGGGCACTGAAGCTTTCTTT	-	TRBV5-1	-	TRBJ1-1	14
CSAIPGYTF	TGCAGTGCTATCCCCGGCTACACCTTC	-	TRBV20-1	-	TRBJ1-2	9
CASSLGGRAFF	TGTGCCAGCAGCTTGGGCGGAAGGGCTTTCTTT	-	TRBV5-6	few	TRBJ1-1	11
CASSPGLASIDEQYF	TGTGCCAGCTCACCGGGACTAGCATCCATCGACGAGCAGTACTTC	TRBD2	TRBV18	few	TRBJ2-7	15
CASSPQGGGRAYNEQFF	TGTGCCAGCAGTCCCCAAGGGGGCGGGAGGGCCTACAATGAGCAGTTCTTC	TRBD2	TRBV25-1	-	TRBJ2-1	17
CASSLDRGDTEAFF	TGCGCCAGCAGCTTGGACAGGGGGGACACTGAAGCTTTCTTT	TRBD1	TRBV5-1	-	TRBJ1-1	14
CACVTSGIIGEQFF	TGTGCGTGTGTGACTAGCGGGATAATCGGTGAGCAGTTCTTC	TRBD2	TRBV6-1	-	TRBJ2-1	14
CSANAANQPQHF	TGCAGTGCCAATGCAGCTAATCAGCCCCAGCATTTT	-	TRBV20-1	-	TRBJ1-5	12
CASSEGSAFLDTGELFF	TGTGCCAGCAGTGAGGGCAGTGCCTTTCTGGACACCGGGGAGCTGTTTTTT	-	TRBV2	few	TRBJ2-2	17
CSALHEPSSYNEQFF	TGCAGTGCCCTGCACGAGCCTAGCTCCTACAATGAGCAGTTCTTC	-	TRBV20-1	-	TRBJ2-1	15
CASSPRANPNYGYTF	TGTGCCAGCAGCCCAAGGGCAAATCCTAACTATGGCTACACCTTC	-	TRBV6-6	-	TRBJ1-2	15
CASSLVSGVSTDTQYF	TGTGCCAGCAGCTTAGTAAGCGGAGTAAGCACAGATACGCAGTATTTT	-	TRBV7-8	few	TRBJ2-3	16
CASSEGWETQYF	TGTGCCAGCAGTGAAGGATGGGAGACCCAGTACTTC	-	TRBV6-1	many	TRBJ2-5	12
CASSFAQNSNQPQHF	TGCGCCAGCAGCTTCGCACAGAATAGCAATCAGCCCCAGCATTTT	-	TRBV4-1	-	TRBJ1-5	15
CSARDLYRETEAFF	TGCAGTGCTAGAGATCTGTACAGGGAAACTGAAGCTTTCTTT	-	TRBV20-1	-	TRBJ1-1	14
CASSQVGQQQFF	TGCGCCAGCAGCCAGGTGGGACAGCAGCAGTTCTTC	TRBD1	TRBV4-1	-	TRBJ2-1	12
CASSPRTENQPQHF	TGTGCCAGCAGTCCGAGGACGGAGAATCAGCCCCAGCATTTT	-	TRBV12-3/TRBV12-4	-	TRBJ1-5	14
CASSFQGEWAFF	TGTGCCAGCAGCTTTCAAGGGGAGTGGGCTTTCTTT	-	TRBV13	-	TRBJ1-1	12
CASSLSGRLYQETQYF	TGTGCCAGCAGCCTAAGCGGGAGGCTGTACCAAGAGACCCAGTACTTC	TRBD2	TRBV6-5	-	TRBJ2-5	16
CASSSDLEQFF	TGTGCCAGCAGCTCCGATCTAGAGCAGTTCTTC	-	TRBV11-3	-	TRBJ2-1	11
CSARDQWDRGYGYTF	TGCAGTGCTAGAGATCAATGGGACAGGGGATATGGCTACACCTTC	TRBD1	TRBV20-1	-	TRBJ1-2	15
CASSRRGSDEQYF	TGCGCCAGCAGCAGGCGGGGTAGCGACGAGCAGTACTTC	-	TRBV5-1	-	TRBJ2-7	13
CASSLLRRGGVEDTQYF	TGTGCCAGCAGCTTGTTGAGGAGAGGGGGGGTCGAAGATACGCAGTATTTT	-	TRBV5-6	few	TRBJ2-3	17
CASSQQERTDTQYF	TGTGCCAGCAGCCAGCAGGAACGCACAGATACGCAGTATTTT	-	TRBV14	-	TRBJ2-3	14
CSVGGSGRNQPQHF	TGCAGTGTGGGGGGGTCTGGGCGCAATCAGCCCCAGCATTTT	-	TRBV20-1	-	TRBJ1-5	14
CASSILAGLETQYF	TGTGCCAGTAGTATACTAGCGGGATTGGAGACCCAGTACTTC	TRBD2	TRBV19	few	TRBJ2-5	14
CASSSGTGRNTIYF	TGTGCCAGCAGCTCCGGGACGGGAAGAAACACCATATATTTT	-	TRBV7-9	many	TRBJ1-3	14
CASSPRDRGRNTGELFF	TGTGCCAGCAGCCCCCGAGACAGGGGGCGTAACACCGGGGAGCTGTTTTTT	TRBD1	TRBV11-2	-	TRBJ2-2	17
CSVSIGLEPGGYTF	TGCAGTGTAAGCATTGGACTGGAACCTGGTGGCTACACCTTC	-	TRBV20-1	-	TRBJ1-2	14
CASSRSGRRTGELFF	TGTGCCAGTAGTCGGAGCGGGAGACGGACCGGGGAGCTGTTTTTT	TRBD2	TRBV19	-	TRBJ2-2	15
CASSPKTSGPGETQYF	TGTGCCAGCTCACCAAAAACTAGCGGCCCCGGGGAGACCCAGTACTTC	TRBD2	TRBV18	-	TRBJ2-5	16
CASRTGTGAVKNIQYF	TGTGCCAGCAGGACTGGGACAGGGGCGGTCAAAAACATTCAGTACTTC	TRBD1	TRBV12-3/TRBV12-4	-	TRBJ2-4	16
CASTEGSGTSSYNEQFF	TGTGCCAGCACCGAGGGGAGCGGGACTTCCTCCTACAATGAGCAGTTCTTC	TRBD2	TRBV7-9	few	TRBJ2-1	17
CASSSSMVGELFF	TGTGCCAGCAGTTCCTCTATGGTCGGGGAGCTGTTTTTT	-	TRBV12-3/TRBV12-4	many	TRBJ2-2	13
CASSQELVTYEQYF	TGCGCCAGCAGCCAGGAACTAGTTACCTACGAGCAGTACTTC	-	TRBV4-3	-	TRBJ2-7	14
CASSADHRASEAFF	TGTGCCAGCAGCGCAGACCACAGGGCATCTGAAGCTTTCTTT	-	TRBV7-2	-	TRBJ1-1	14
CASSSNRGRSYGYTF	TGTGCCAGCAGCTCAAACAGGGGGCGAAGCTATGGCTACACCTTC	TRBD1	TRBV7-9	-	TRBJ1-2	15
CASSQGPPGTNNEQFF	TGCGCCAGCAGCCAAGGTCCTCCGGGGACTAACAATGAGCAGTTCTTC	TRBD2	TRBV4-3	few	TRBJ2-1	16
CASSREGLAGTYEQYF	TGTGCCAGCAGCCGTGAGGGGCTAGCGGGGACCTACGAGCAGTACTTC	TRBD2	TRBV6-5	-	TRBJ2-7	16
CATSDTPGVAGWDEQFF	TGTGCCACCAGTGACACCCCCGGCGTTGCGGGTTGGGATGAGCAGTTCTTC	-	TRBV24-1	few	TRBJ2-1	17
CAISDYLSGTTSSYEQYF	TGTGCCATCAGTGACTACCTTAGCGGGACTACATCCTCCTACGAGCAGTACTTC	TRBD2	TRBV10-3	few	TRBJ2-7	18